This passage covers 11 T cell receptor beta chains from one sample sequenced in a study of blood T cells in healthy people across ages. A second PCR, run for about 7 to 12 cycles, used a sample-barcoded 5' primer plus a J-beta primer mix. In TCRdb, the 5' RACE reads were re-called with MiXCR into one record per CDR3 protein. The profile covers some 1.4 million distinct CDR3 sequences, with roughly 40% appearing a single time and roughly 8.2% taken by the ten largest. Sequenced material: blood. Source of these receptors: a woman aged 18 to 35 in good health.

This clonotype appeared a few times. The chain links TRBV10-3 to TRBJ2-1; D possibly uses TRBD1 or TRBD2 (5 bases each). CDR1 and CDR2 from the germline V gene are ENHRY and SYGVKD. The CDR3 consists of 15 residues. The ends were cut back, 6 bases at V and 2 bases at J, with 14 bases in the middle. The CDR3 protein is CAIREDNSAYNEQFF. The CDR3 DNA is TGTGCCATCAGGGAGGACAACTCGGCCTACAATGAGCAGTTCTTC.

The CDR3 protein is CASSQIPGLNYGYTF. In nucleotides, the CDR3 is TGTGCCAGCAGCCAAATTCCGGGACTCAACTATGGCTACACCTTC. The chain employs TRBV3-1 and TRBJ1-2, with D tentatively TRBD1 (5 bases). Trimming pared 2 bases from V and 2 bases from J, leaving 12 bases between. CDR3 size: 15 residues. Germline CDR1 reads LGHDT; CDR2 reads YNNKEL (reference sequence).

The sample holds a few counts of this clonotype. This chain connects TRBV5-1 to TRBJ2-5, with TRBD1 matching over 7 bases. The V and J ends lost 1 base and 2 bases, in that order; junction bases with no gene match: 5. Germline V gene lookup returns CDR1 SGHRS and CDR2 YFSETQ. This CDR3 comprises 15 residues. The CDR3 reads CASSLWDRLQETQYF. The CDR3 DNA is TGCGCCAGCAGCTTGTGGGACAGACTTCAAGAGACCCAGTACTTC.

CDR3 coding DNA: TGCAGTGTCGCGCGGGGCAGTAGCACAGATACGCAGTATTTT. It yields the protein CSVARGSSTDTQYF. The rearrangement uses TRBV20-1 and TRBJ2-3, with D maybe TRBD2 (6 bases). CDR1 is DFQATT and CDR2 is SNEGSKA in the germline V gene (reference sequence). V was clipped by 7 bases and J by 0 bases, with 14 bases between them. This CDR3 region has 14 residues.

This clonotype has a handful of counts. The chain recombines TRBV10-3 with TRBJ2-7; the D is unclear. The length of the CDR3 is 12 residues. The V gene's germline CDR1 is ENHRY and CDR2 SYGVKD. Trimming shortened V by 0 bases and J by 6 bases, and 6 bases separated the two germline ends. CDR3 DNA: TGTGCCATCAGTGAGTCGCGGTCCGAGCAGTACTTC. It translates to CAISESRSEQYF.

This clonotype was seen only a few times. V is TRBV15 and J is TRBJ2-3, with 7 bases that match TRBD2. The CDR3 totals 17 residues. V was pared by 2 bases and J by 0 bases, with 8 bases of the junction left unmatched. Germline loops: CDR1 LNHNV, CDR2 YYDKDF (reference sequence). The CDR3 DNA sequence: TGTGCCACCAGCAGACCCTCTAGCGGAGTGAGCACAGATACGCAGTATTTT. It translates to CATSRPSSGVSTDTQYF.

V gene TRBV7-2 combines with J gene TRBJ2-2; 7 nucleotides line up with TRBD2. The CDR3 spans 15 residues. The germline CDR1 and CDR2 sequences are SGHTA and FQGNSA. J was trimmed by 5 bases and V by 6 bases; bases with no gene match: 9. CDR3 region: CASSLTRGGTGELFF. The CDR3 coding sequence is TGTGCCAGCAGTCTCACTAGGGGAGGGACCGGGGAGCTGTTTTTT.

The CDR3 reads CAWIENRQGVDYGYTF. CDR3 nucleotides: TGTGCCTGGATCGAAAACCGACAGGGGGTAGACTATGGCTACACCTTC. The V gene is TRBV30, the J gene TRBJ1-2, with TRBD1 matching 9 bases. This CDR3 is 16 amino acids long. Germline values: CDR1 GTSNPN, CDR2 SVGIG (reference sequence). After removal of 4 bases from V and 3 bases from J, the junction contained 12 bases not matched to a gene.

This clonotype was detected only a few times. The J gene is TRBJ1-2, the V gene TRBV20-1, with D tentatively TRBD1 (6 bases). CDR1 and CDR2 from the germline V gene are DFQATT and SNEGSKA (reference sequence). The CDR3 is 15 residues long. Trimming cost V 6 bases and J 1 base, with 18 bases left between them. This CDR3 is CSARPPGDYNYGYTF. For the CDR3, the DNA is TGCAGTGCCCGGCCCCCAGGGGACTATAACTATGGCTACACCTTC.

The chain links TRBV5-1 to TRBJ1-2; D unclear. The CDR3 loop spans 14 amino acids. The germline V gene encodes CDR1 SGHRS and CDR2 YFSETQ. Trimming stripped 0 bases from V and 2 bases from J, with 8 bases between. Written as DNA, the CDR3 is TGCGCCAGCAGCTTGGCCGAGAAAAACTATGGCTACACCTTC. Translated, it gives CASSLAEKNYGYTF. The full variable domain, with the rest looked up from reference TRBV5-1 and TRBJ1-2, is KAGVTQTPRYLIKTRGQQVTLSCSPISGHRSVSWYQQTPGQGLQFLFEYFSETQRNKGNFPGRFSGRQFSNSRSEMNVSTLELGDSALYLCASSLAEKNYGYTFGSGTRLTVV.

This clonotype showed up just a few times. V and J are TRBV5-6 and TRBJ2-4; the D gene could be TRBD1 or TRBD2 (5 bases each). The length of the CDR3 is 16 residues. Trimming stripped 2 bases from V and 4 bases from J, with 16 bases between. Germline V CDR1 and CDR2: SGHDT, YYEEEE. The DNA of the CDR3 is TGTGCCAGCAGCTTTGGGACGGACATCTTAAAAAACATTCAGTACTTC. Translation: CASSFGTDILKNIQYF.